This T cell receptor (beta chain) derives from a study of cytomegalovirus exposure and HLA in healthy donors (TCRdb year 2017). As for the study more broadly: An earlier analysis of some 500 of the donors reported 250 to 300 Gb of sequence data and about 100 million unique TCR beta sequences from approximately 180 million T cells. An early release covering roughly 580 HLA-typed donors comprised approximately 300 gigabases of sequencing data and tens of millions of unique TCR sequences. The genetic ancestry cluster associated with self-reported Caucasian donors included 80% to 90% of the roughly 380 genotyped donors. The aim of the study was to test whether cataloging public T cell receptors could identify signatures of past pathogen exposure. The study profiled the T cell repertoires of 500 to 800 subjects by immunosequencing and related them to cytomegalovirus serostatus. In addition to the first cohort of 650 to 750 subjects, a separate validation cohort of 120 different subjects was used. High-throughput TCR immunosequencing, statistical association of individual TCRs with disease status, and machine learning were combined to predict cytomegalovirus infection status. In a later analysis, previously published TCR beta repertoires from about 670 donors were re-analyzed and high-resolution HLA genotyping was added so that TCR occurrence patterns could be studied. The later analysis used no new phenotypic data to find candidate immune exposures, relying instead on TCR beta sequences and their occurrence across donors. To decide whether each TCR beta V gene segment behaved as functional or pseudogenic, an earlier analysis of approximately 620 of the donors relied on high-throughput TCR beta sequencing. Alongside the repertoire data, information on donor age, sex, ethnicity and CMV serostatus was compiled. In a later genetic analysis, genome-wide SNP genotypes for 398 of the 666 donors were used, and that subset was treated as a discovery cohort. Every discovery cohort repertoire had been produced on one sequencing platform. HLA typing covered class I and class II loci at four-digit resolution. The number of donors typed differed by locus, with 629-630 for A, B, C, DRB1 and DQB1, roughly 550 for DQA1, about 610 for DPA1, and approximately 470 for DPB1. About five DR-DQ haplotypes were handled as single units for association and clustering because linkage in the cohort was strong. Among 398 genotyped donors of the cohort, an average of roughly 240,000 unique TCR beta nucleotide sequences were sequenced per donor, around 20% of them non-productive.

Overall study outcomes, separate from this receptor: A later genetic analysis associated a missense DCLRE1C variant with V-gene and J-gene trimming of TCR beta chains, and an independent cohort replicated the association. The sequencing pipeline was judged likely to have produced a cluster of highly shared sequence variants as a technical artifact. Because HLA typing was missing for some donors at each locus, association tests included only the typed subset. In a later genetic analysis, fewer N-insertions in productive TCRs were reported among donors in an Asian-associated ancestry cluster than the roughly 670-donor mean. Because the 87-base-pair reads could not distinguish some IMGT-functional V segments, including TRBV6-2 and TRBV6-3, those segments were excluded. A later analysis found that most CMV-associated TCR beta chains appeared HLA-restricted, with HLA associations seemingly driven largely by CMV exposure. In a later analysis, several top co-occurrence clusters were reported to appear linked to parvovirus B19, influenza, CMV and Epstein-Barr virus. It was suggested by the authors that the approach could potentially be generalized to other disease states and immunological phenotypes. At a false discovery rate of 0.05, a later analysis linked 16,951 TCR beta sequences to specific HLA alleles. Three of the identified cytomegalovirus-associated TCR beta chains were confirmed in vitro to be specific for cytomegalovirus antigens. In a later analysis, HLA-associated TCR beta chains showed more clonal expansion and lower generation probabilities than non-associated chains that were equally common. Linkage disequilibrium might explain the correlated functional status among segregating V segments, but an unknown experimental factor could not be ruled out. A further reported finding was that TCR beta sequences accurately predicted the HLA-A and HLA-B alleles for most subjects in the first cohort. A total of 150 to 200 TCR beta chains were listed by the study as associated with cytomegalovirus. Presence/absence analyses assumed roughly uniform sequencing depth across donors, an assumption that may not hold. When HLA alleles, especially DR and DQ, strongly co-occurred, attributing TCR associations to individual alleles was difficult. Most TCR sequences were observed very rarely across donors, whereas some public TCRs were present in many individuals. The only immune exposure information available for the cohort was CMV serostatus. The cohort was sequenced for TCR beta chains only, and without alpha or paired-chain data the features that could be detected were limited. In an earlier analysis of 450 to 750 of the donors, most TCR beta V segments appeared in productive rearrangements about 87% or about 30% of the time, broadly matching IMGT annotations. Because counts were too low, about 15 rarely observed V segments, including chromosome 9 orphons, were left out of the earlier analysis of some 640 of the donors. In a later analysis, TCR association rates were found to vary across HLA loci, with the most associated TCRs seen for DRB1 alleles and the fewest for HLA-C alleles. In both the original and validation cohorts, the classifier was reported to diagnose cytomegalovirus status with high specificity and sensitivity.

Note on this clone: Its antigen remains undetermined. No clone much larger than this one lies a single base away; base qualities are absent.

Library preparation employed the immunoSEQ multiplex PCR assay. For the multiplex PCR, a mixture combining 60 forward primers for TCR Vbeta segments and 13 reverse primers for TCR Jbeta segments was used. A multiplex PCR assay on genomic DNA amplified the CDR3 region of rearranged TCR beta genes. The Illumina HiSeq System was used to sequence the amplified TCR beta libraries as 87-base-pair reads. Concerning the study's data processing: Across the roughly 640 repertoires, a later analysis counted 80 million or so unique TCR beta chains, some 11 million of which were shared by at least two donors. Raw reads were error-corrected and collapsed into unique sequences with a nearest-neighbor algorithm that merged closely related sequences to remove PCR and sequencing errors. Alignment of CDR3 sequences to IMGT reference sequences was used to assign V, D and J gene segments. For a sequence to be retained, a match of at least six nucleotides to both a V gene segment and a J gene segment was required. A rearrangement counted as productive if the CDR3 had no stop codons and remained in frame with V and J, and every other rearrangement counted as non-productive. CDR3 was defined by IMGT convention, running from the second conserved V-encoded cysteine to the conserved J-encoded phenylalanine. The earlier analysis of about 610 of the donors excluded any sequence lacking an unambiguous match to a single V gene segment. An earlier analysis of around 600 of the donors classified V segments as functional when productive rearrangements were above 56.7% and as segregating when the standard deviation between donors was above 5%. To diagnose cytomegalovirus status from the catalog of TCR beta chain sequences, a statistical classification framework was built. A later analysis assigned V and J genes by comparing TCR nucleotide sequences with IMGT/GENE-DB human TR gene sequences. Using the TCRdist pipeline, a later analysis assigned CDR3 sequences along with most-parsimonious VDJ recombination scenarios. In a later analysis, each TCR beta chain was defined by its CDR3 amino acid sequence together with its V-gene family, and reads without a unique V-gene family were excluded. As a way to deal with suspected cross-contamination and a sequencing artifact, a later analysis dropped roughly 620 nucleotide sequences that were highly shared and had low generation probability. In a later analysis, a clonal expansion index was calculated for each public chain from normalized within-repertoire ranks of inferred template counts. A later analysis computed generation probabilities with a VDJ recombination model fitted to out-of-frame rearrangements, and checked the results against IGoR. Hypergeometric tests were used in a later analysis to score TCR-TCR, TCR-HLA and TCR-CMV co-occurrence, with a repertoire-size bias correction applied to the TCR pairs. In a later analysis, false discovery rates were estimated by permuting HLA or CMV assignments 20 times. In a later analysis, co-occurring TCRs were grouped with DBSCAN, and TCRdist sequence similarity was added when clustering was performed within HLA-allele-positive subsets. For co-occurrence clustering, repertoires with fewer than 30,000 or more than 120,000 public chains were excluded, along with roughly 5 repertoires with anomalous nucleotide sharing. TCRdb took over this immuneACCESS table, retaining in-frame rearrangements with V and J assigned. Such tables are incomplete; in checked studies, under half of the missing clones stem from an unresolved V gene, and the remainder is unexplained. V and J calls plus clone size are reproduced from that table; the DNA served to infer D and trimming. The sample table records some 180,000 clones; approximately 80% of these occur just once. The leading ten clones occupy around 1.6% of the sample.

The cohort comprised some 680 healthy bone marrow donors. At the time of sampling, all cohort members were nominally healthy, though unrecorded immune exposures were likely present. The donor tested CMV seronegative and was one of the 352 seronegative cohort members. A peripheral blood sample was provided by each donor, and peripheral blood mononuclear cells were used for TCR beta sequencing. Genomic DNA was extracted from the blood cell samples with the Qiagen DNeasy Blood Extraction Kit. The CDR3 spans 14 residues, from the cysteine through the phenylalanine. Solely the CDR3 DNA is kept, with 42 bases framed from the first base. CDR1 and CDR2 are drawn from the germline V gene (reference sequence): GTSNPN, SVGIG. Trimming costs V 3 bases and J 6 bases, and their ends lie 15 bases apart.

The chain couples TRBV30 to TRBJ2-1; TRBD1 is a possible D gene, resting on 6 matching bases. The sample comprised PBMCs. The TCR was taken from a man younger than 35 in good health and CMV-seronegative. The sequenced DNA: TGTGCCTGGAGGGCAAGGCGACAGGTCAATGAGCAGTTCTTC. Translated, it reads CAWRARRQVNEQFF.